These T cell receptor beta chains were read from a single sample in a study of regulatory T cells in long-lasting Graves disease. A single record per CDR3 protein comes from TCRdb applying MiXCR to the multiplex PCR reads. The table includes roughly 400,000 distinct CDR3 sequences, around 21% detected once. The material was peripheral blood mononuclear cells (PBMCs), obtained when the disease was refractory, from a patient treated with antithyroid drugs. The receptors derive from a female donor with Graves disease. CDR3s include the opening cysteine and the closing phenylalanine or tryptophan. A D gene is named only where the DNA matches it firmly. Where a row states a size, it is once, few, many or the class of an expanded clone; other rows omit it.

NA,TRBJ1-1,TRBV20-1,NA,14,CSANREAGGTEAFF,TGCAGTGCTAACAGGGAAGCCGGGGGCACTGAAGCTTTCTTT
NA,TRBJ2-7,TRBV6-5,once,13,CASSYTVPYEQYF,TGTGCCAGCAGTTACACGGTACCTTACGAGCAGTACTTC
TRBD2,TRBJ2-5,TRBV19,few,19,CASSRWGAQLAGPQETQYF,TGTGCCAGTAGTCGATGGGGAGCTCAACTAGCGGGGCCCCAAGAGACCCAGTACTTC
NA,TRBJ1-5,TRBV2,many,14,CASSDRDSNQPQHF,TGTGCCAGCAGTGACCGGGACAGCAATCAGCCCCAGCATTTT
NA,TRBJ2-7,TRBV5-1,NA,15,CASSLALQGIYEQYF,TGCGCCAGCAGCTTGGCTCTCCAGGGGATATACGAGCAGTACTTC
TRBD1,TRBJ2-5,TRBV5-5,NA,15,CASSWTGEAKGTQYF,TGTGCCAGCAGCTGGACAGGGGAGGCAAAGGGGACCCAGTACTTC
TRBD1,TRBJ2-5,TRBV6-1,many,15,CASSTGTGGAETQYF,TGTGCCAGCAGCACCGGGACAGGGGGGGCAGAGACCCAGTACTTC
NA,TRBJ2-2,TRBV6-5,NA,17,CASSYNLQGLDTGELFF,TGTGCCAGCAGTTACAACCTGCAGGGGTTGGACACCGGGGAGCTGTTTTTT
NA,TRBJ2-5,TRBV6-2/TRBV6-3,few,12,CASSNGAETQYF,TGTGCCAGCAGTAACGGGGCAGAGACCCAGTACTTC
NA,TRBJ2-2,TRBV5-4,NA,15,CASSLMEKSTGELFF,TGTGCCAGCAGCTTAATGGAAAAGAGCACCGGGGAGCTGTTTTTT
NA,TRBJ1-1,TRBV7-2,few,14,CASSSRQSNTEAFF,TGTGCCAGCAGCTCCCGACAGTCGAACACTGAAGCTTTCTTT
NA,TRBJ2-7,TRBV28,many,15,CASQDPGRLLYEQYF,TGTGCCAGCCAGGATCCAGGGAGACTACTCTACGAGCAGTACTTC
TRBD1,TRBJ1-4,TRBV19,few,14,CASTLDRGSEKLFF,TGTGCCAGTACCCTCGACAGGGGAAGTGAAAAACTGTTTTTT
TRBD2,TRBJ2-1,TRBV6-2/TRBV6-3,NA,13,CASSVRDYPEQFF,TGTGCCAGCAGTGTCCGGGACTACCCCGAGCAGTTCTTC
NA,TRBJ2-5,TRBV5-4,NA,14,CASSTGPKEETQYF,TGTGCCAGCAGCACAGGACCCAAAGAAGAGACCCAGTACTTC
NA,TRBJ1-5,TRBV9,NA,11,CATNPHQPQHF,TGTGCCACCAACCCCCATCAGCCCCAGCATTTT
NA,TRBJ2-2,TRBV11-3,few,13,CASSGGSAGELFF,TGTGCCAGCAGCGGTGGGAGTGCCGGGGAGCTGTTTTTT
TRBD1,TRBJ2-3,TRBV5-5,NA,13,CASSLMGQDTQYF,TGTGCCAGCAGCTTGATGGGACAGGATACGCAGTATTTT
NA,TRBJ1-2,TRBV2,many,15,CASSDGRAPLYGYTF,TGTGCCAGCAGTGACGGGCGGGCGCCCCTCTATGGCTACACCTTC
NA,TRBJ2-7,TRBV28,NA,14,CASTVNGAPYEQYF,TGTGCCAGCACCGTTAATGGGGCCCCCTACGAGCAGTACTTC
NA,TRBJ1-2,TRBV28,many,13,CASLYFITHGYTF,TGTGCCAGCCTGTATTTTATTACCCATGGCTACACCTTC
NA,TRBJ2-7,TRBV20-1,once,12,CSASPDVNEQYF,TGCAGTGCTAGTCCGGACGTTAACGAGCAGTACTTC
NA,TRBJ1-2,TRBV24-1,NA,13,CATSVDSYYGYTF,TGTGCCACCAGTGTGGACAGTTACTATGGCTACACCTTC
TRBD1,TRBJ2-7,TRBV6-5,many,15,CASSSSGTGGIEQYF,TGTGCCAGCAGTTCGTCCGGGACAGGGGGCATCGAGCAGTACTTC
TRBD1,TRBJ2-7,TRBV6-1,many,14,CASSPRTGIHEQYF,TGTGCCAGCAGTCCTAGGACAGGGATCCACGAGCAGTACTTC
NA,TRBJ1-6,TRBV28,many,14,CASSATDGWSPLHF,TGTGCCAGCAGCGCGACCGACGGTTGGTCACCCCTCCACTTT
TRBD1,TRBJ2-7,TRBV2,many,15,CASSEVPDRFYEQYF,TGTGCCAGCAGTGAAGTTCCGGACAGGTTCTACGAGCAGTACTTC
NA,TRBJ2-5,TRBV5-6,NA,14,CASSLGDFQETQYF,TGTGCCAGCAGCTTGGGGGACTTCCAAGAGACCCAGTACTTC
NA,TRBJ2-5,TRBV29-1,NA,12,CSVPSGLETQYF,TGCAGCGTCCCCAGCGGTTTAGAGACCCAGTACTTC
TRBD1,TRBJ2-7,TRBV5-4,NA,15,CASSKDRVDPYEQYF,TGTGCCAGCAGCAAGGACAGGGTCGATCCCTACGAGCAGTACTTC
NA,TRBJ2-7,TRBV27,few,15,CASSRGVAQPYEQYF,TGTGCCAGCAGCAGGGGGGTAGCACAGCCCTACGAGCAGTACTTC
NA,TRBJ1-2,TRBV9,many,12,CASSGGFYGYTF,TGTGCCAGCAGCGGGGGTTTCTATGGCTACACCTTC
NA,TRBJ1-4,TRBV15,many,15,CATSRVGGTNEKLFF,TGTGCCACCAGCAGAGTTGGGGGAACAAATGAAAAACTGTTTTTT